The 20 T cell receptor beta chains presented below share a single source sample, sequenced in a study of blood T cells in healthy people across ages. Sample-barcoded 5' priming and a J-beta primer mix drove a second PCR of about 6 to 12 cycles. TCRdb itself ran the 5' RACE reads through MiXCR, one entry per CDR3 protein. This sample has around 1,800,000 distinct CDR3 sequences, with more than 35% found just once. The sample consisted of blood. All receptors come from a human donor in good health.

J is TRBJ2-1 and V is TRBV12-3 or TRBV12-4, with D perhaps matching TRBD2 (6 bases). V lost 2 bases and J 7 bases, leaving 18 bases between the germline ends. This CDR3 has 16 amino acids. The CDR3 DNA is TGTGCCAGCAGTTTACGGTCAAGTGCGGGGTGGAATGAGCAGTTCTTC. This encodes CASSLRSSAGWNEQFF.

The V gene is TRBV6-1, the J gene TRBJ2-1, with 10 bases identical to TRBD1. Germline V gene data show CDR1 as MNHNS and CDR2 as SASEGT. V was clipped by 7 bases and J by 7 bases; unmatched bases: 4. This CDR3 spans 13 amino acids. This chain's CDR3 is CASIRTGGNEQFF. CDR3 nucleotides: TGTGCCAGCATTAGGACAGGGGGAAATGAGCAGTTCTTC.

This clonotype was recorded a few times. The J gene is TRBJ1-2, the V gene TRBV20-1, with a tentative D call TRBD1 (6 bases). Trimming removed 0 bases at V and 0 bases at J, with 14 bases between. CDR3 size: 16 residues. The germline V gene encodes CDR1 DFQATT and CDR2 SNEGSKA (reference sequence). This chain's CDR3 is CSARDPQGRANYGYTF. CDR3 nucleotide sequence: TGCAGTGCTAGAGATCCACAGGGAAGGGCTAACTATGGCTACACCTTC.

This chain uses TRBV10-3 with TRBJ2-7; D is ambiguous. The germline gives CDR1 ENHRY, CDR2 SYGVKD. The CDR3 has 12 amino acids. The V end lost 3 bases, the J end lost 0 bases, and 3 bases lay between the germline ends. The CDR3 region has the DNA TGTGCCATCAGTGATGACTCCTACGAGCAGTACTTC. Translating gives CAISDDSYEQYF.

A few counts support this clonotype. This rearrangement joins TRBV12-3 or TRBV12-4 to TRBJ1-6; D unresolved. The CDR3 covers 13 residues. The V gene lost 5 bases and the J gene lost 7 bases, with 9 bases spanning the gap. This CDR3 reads CASSRTGNSPLHF. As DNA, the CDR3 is TGTGCCAGCAGTCGGACGGGAAATTCACCCCTCCACTTT.

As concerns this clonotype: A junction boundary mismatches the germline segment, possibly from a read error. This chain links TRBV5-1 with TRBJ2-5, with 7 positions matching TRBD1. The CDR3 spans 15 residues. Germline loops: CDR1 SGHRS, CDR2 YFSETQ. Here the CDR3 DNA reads TGTGCCAGCAGTTTGCTTCCGGGACAGCAAGAGACCCAGTACTTC. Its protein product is CASSLLPGQQETQYF. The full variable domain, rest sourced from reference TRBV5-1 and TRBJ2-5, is KAGVTQTPRYLIKTRGQQVTLSCSPISGHRSVSWYQQTPGQGLQFLFEYFSETQRNKGNFPGRFSGRQFSNSRSEMNVSTLELGDSALYLCASSLLPGQQETQYFGPGTRLLVL.

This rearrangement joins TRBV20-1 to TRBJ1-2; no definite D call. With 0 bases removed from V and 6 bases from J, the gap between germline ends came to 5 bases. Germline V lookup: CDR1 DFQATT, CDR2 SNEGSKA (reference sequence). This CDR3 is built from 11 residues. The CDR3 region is CSAREADGYTF. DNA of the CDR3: TGCAGTGCTAGAGAGGCTGATGGCTACACCTTC.

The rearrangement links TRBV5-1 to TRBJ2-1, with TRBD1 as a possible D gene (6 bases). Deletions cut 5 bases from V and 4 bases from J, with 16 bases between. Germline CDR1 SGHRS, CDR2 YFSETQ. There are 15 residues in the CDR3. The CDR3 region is CASRQYRVEYNEQFF. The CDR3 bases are TGCGCCAGCAGGCAATACAGGGTCGAATACAATGAGCAGTTCTTC.

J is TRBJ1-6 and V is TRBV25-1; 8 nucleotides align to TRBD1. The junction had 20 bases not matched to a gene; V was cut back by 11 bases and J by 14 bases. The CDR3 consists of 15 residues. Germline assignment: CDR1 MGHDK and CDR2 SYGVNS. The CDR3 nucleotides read TGTGCCTTACAGGGGGGTCTCACCCTAGAATTGACCCTCCACTTT. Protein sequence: CALQGGLTLELTLHF.

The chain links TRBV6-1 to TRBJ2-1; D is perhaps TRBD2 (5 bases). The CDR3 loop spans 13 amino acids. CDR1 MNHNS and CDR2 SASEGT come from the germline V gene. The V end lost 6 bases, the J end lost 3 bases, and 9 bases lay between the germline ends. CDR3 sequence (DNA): TGTGCCAGCAGCGGGGAGATCTACAATGAGCAGTTCTTC. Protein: CASSGEIYNEQFF.

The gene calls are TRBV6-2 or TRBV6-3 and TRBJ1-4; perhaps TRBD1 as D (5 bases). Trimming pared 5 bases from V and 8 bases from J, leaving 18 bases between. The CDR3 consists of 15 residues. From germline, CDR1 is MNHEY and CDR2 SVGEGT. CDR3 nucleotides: TGTGCCAGCAGTCGGATAACGGGACCCTGGGAAAAACTGTTTTTT. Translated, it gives CASSRITGPWEKLFF.

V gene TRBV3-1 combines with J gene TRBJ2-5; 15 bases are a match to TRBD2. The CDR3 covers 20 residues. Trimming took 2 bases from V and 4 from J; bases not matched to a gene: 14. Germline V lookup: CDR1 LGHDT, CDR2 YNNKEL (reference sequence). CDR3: CASSQLYRTSGGAGGETQYF. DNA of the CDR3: TGTGCCAGCAGCCAACTTTATCGGACTAGCGGGGGGGCTGGGGGAGAGACCCAGTACTTC.

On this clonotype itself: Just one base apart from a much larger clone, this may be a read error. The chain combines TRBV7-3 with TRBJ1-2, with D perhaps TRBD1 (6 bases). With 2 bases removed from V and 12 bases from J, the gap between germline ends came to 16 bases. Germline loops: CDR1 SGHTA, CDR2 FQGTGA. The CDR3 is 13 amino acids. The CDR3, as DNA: TGTGCCAGCAGCTTAGAACAGGGTGACGGCCACACCTTC. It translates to CASSLEQGDGHTF.

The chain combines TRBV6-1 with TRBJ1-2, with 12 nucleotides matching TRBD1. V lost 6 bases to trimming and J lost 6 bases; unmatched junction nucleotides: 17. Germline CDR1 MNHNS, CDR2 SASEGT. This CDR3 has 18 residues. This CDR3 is CASRPLGGQGASRHGYTF. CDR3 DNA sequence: TGTGCCAGCAGACCCCTTGGGGGACAGGGGGCTTCACGGCATGGCTACACCTTC.

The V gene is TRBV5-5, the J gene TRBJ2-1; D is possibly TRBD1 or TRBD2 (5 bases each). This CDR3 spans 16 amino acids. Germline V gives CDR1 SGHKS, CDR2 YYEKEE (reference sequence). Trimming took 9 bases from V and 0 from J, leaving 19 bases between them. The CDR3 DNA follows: TGTGCCACCCAGCATACCGGGACCTACTCCTACAATGAGCAGTTCTTC. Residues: CATQHTGTYSYNEQFF.

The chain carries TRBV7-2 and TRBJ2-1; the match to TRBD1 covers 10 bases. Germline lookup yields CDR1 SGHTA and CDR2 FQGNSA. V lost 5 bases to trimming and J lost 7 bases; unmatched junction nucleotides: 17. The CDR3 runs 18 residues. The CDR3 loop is CASSKWSSGTGAGNEQFF. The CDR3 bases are TGTGCCAGCAGCAAATGGTCCTCCGGGACAGGGGCGGGAAATGAGCAGTTCTTC. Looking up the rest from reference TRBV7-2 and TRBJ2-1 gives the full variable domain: GAGVSQSPSNKVTEKGKDVELRCDPISGHTALYWYRQSLGQGLEFLIYFQGNSAPDKSGLPSDRFSAERTGGSVSTLTIQRTQQEDSAVYLCASSKWSSGTGAGNEQFFGPGTRLTVL.

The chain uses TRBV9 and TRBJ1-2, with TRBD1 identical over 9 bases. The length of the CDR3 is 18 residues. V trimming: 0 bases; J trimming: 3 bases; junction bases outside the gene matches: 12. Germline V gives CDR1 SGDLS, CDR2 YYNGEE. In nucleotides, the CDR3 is TGTGCCAGCAGCGTAGACCCCCGAGGACAGGGGCGGGACTATGGCTACACCTTC. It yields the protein CASSVDPRGQGRDYGYTF. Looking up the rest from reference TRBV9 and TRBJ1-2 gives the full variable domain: DSGVTQTPKHLITATGQRVTLRCSPRSGDLSVYWYQQSLDQGLQFLIQYYNGEERAKGNILERFSAQQFPDLHSELNLSSLELGDSALYFCASSVDPRGQGRDYGYTFGSGTRLTVV.

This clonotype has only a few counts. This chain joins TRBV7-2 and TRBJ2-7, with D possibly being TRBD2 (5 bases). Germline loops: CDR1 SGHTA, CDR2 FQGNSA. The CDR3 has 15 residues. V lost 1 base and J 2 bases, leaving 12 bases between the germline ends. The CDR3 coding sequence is TGTGCCAGCAGCTTAGGTCCGGGGTTTGCCTACGAGCAGTACTTC. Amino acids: CASSLGPGFAYEQYF.

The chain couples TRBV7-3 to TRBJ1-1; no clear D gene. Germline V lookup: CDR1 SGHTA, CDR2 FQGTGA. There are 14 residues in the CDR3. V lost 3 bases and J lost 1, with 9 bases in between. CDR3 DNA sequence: TGTGCCAGCAGCTTCTCGCCCACGAACACTGAAGCTTTCTTT. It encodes CASSFSPTNTEAFF. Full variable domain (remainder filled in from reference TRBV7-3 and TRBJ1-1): GAGVSQTPSNKVTEKGKYVELRCDPISGHTALYWYRQSLGQGPEFLIYFQGTGAADDSGLPNDRFFAVRPEGSVSTLKIQRTERGDSAVYLCASSFSPTNTEAFFGQGTRLTVV.

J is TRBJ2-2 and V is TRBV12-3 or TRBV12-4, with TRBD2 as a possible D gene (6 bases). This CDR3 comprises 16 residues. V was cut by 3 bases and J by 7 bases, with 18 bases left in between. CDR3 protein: CASSLEGSVQNGELFF. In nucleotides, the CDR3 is TGTGCCAGCAGTTTGGAGGGTTCGGTCCAGAACGGGGAGCTGTTTTTT.